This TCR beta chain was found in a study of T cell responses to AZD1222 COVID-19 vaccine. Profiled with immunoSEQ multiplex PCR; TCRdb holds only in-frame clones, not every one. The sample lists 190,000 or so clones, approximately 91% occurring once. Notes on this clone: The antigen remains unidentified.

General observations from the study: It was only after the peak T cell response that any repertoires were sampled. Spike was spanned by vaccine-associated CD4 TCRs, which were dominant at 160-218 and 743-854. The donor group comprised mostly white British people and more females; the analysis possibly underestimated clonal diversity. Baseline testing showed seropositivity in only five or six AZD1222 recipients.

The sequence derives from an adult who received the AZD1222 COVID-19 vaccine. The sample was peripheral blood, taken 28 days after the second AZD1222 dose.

Here the CDR3 reads CASSLRQPGLAKNIQYF. The DNA for the CDR3 is TGTGCCAGCAGCTTGAGGCAACCCGGACTAGCCAAAAACATTCAGTACTTC. The rearrangement links TRBV5-4 to TRBJ2-4; weak D call: TRBD2 (5 bases). CDR1 is SGHNT and CDR2 is YYREEE in the germline V gene (reference sequence). V dropped 1 base and J dropped 0 bases, with 14 bases sitting between them. The CDR3 is 17 residues long.